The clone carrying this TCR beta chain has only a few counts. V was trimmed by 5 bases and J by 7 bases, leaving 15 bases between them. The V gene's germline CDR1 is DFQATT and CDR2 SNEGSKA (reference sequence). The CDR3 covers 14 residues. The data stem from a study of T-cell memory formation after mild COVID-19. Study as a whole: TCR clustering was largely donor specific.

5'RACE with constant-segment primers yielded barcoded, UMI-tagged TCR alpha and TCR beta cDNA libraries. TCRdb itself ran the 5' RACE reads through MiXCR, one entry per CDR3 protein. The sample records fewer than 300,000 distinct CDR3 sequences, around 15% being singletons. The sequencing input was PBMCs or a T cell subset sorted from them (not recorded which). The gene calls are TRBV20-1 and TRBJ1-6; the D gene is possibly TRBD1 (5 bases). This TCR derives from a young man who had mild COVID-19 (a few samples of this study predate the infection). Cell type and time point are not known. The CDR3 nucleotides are TGCAGTGCTCGAGGGACCCCCGGGAATTCACCCCTCCACTTT. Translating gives CSARGTPGNSPLHF.